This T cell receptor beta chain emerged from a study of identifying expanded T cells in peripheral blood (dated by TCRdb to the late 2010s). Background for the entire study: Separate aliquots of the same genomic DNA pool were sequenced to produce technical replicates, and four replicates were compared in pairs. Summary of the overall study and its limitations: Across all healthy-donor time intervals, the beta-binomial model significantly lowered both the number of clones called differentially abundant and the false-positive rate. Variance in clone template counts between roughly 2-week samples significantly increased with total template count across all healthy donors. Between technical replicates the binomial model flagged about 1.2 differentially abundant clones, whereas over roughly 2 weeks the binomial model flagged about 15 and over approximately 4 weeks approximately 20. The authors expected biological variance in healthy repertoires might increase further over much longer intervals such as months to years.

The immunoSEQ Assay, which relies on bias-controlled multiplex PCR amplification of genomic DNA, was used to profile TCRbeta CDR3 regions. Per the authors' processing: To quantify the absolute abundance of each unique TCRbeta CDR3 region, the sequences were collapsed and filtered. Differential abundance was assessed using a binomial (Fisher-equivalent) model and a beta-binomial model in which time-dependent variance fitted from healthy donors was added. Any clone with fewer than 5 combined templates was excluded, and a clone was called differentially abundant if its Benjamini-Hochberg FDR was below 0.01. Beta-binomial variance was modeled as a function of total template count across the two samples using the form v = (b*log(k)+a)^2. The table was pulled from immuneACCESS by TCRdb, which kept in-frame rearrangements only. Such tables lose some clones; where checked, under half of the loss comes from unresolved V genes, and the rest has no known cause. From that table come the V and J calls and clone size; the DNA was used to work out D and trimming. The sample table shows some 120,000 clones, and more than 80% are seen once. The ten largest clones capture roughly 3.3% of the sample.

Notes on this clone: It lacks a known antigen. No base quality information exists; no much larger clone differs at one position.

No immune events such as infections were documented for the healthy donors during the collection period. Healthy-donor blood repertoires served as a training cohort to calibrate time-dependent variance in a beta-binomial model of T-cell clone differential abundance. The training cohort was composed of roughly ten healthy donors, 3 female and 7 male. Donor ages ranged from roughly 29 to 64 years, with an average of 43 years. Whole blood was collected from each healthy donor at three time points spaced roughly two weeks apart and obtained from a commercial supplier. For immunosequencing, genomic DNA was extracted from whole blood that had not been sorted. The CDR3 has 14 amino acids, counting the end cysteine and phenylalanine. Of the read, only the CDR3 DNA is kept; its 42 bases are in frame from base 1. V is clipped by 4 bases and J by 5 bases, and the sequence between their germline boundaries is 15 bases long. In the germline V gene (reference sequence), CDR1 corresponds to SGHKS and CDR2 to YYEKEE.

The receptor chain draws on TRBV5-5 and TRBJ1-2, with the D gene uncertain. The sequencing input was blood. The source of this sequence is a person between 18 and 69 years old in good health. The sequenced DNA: TGTGCCAGCAGCCCGGAGAGAGGGTATTATGGCTACACCTTC. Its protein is CASSPERGYYGYTF.